A selection of T cell receptor beta chains follows, all from one sample in a study of T-cell memory formation after mild COVID-19. TCRdb recomputed calls from the 5' RACE reads with MiXCR, one row per CDR3 protein. The sample yields almost 250,000 distinct CDR3 sequences, 15% seen once. The source material was PBMCs or a T cell subset sorted from them (not recorded which). Receptor source: an adult woman who had mild COVID-19 (a few samples of this study predate the infection). Cell type and time point are not known. Both conserved end residues are trimmed from each CDR3. Each record gives: V gene, J gene, CDR3 protein.

TRBV12-3/TRBV12-4	TRBJ2-2	ASSQGGGGELF
TRBV4-2	TRBJ2-7	ASSQDIGTSDSDEQY
TRBV5-1	TRBJ2-5	ASSLVEGTETQY
TRBV5-1	TRBJ2-3	ASSKDGLAGTDTQY
TRBV9	TRBJ1-2	ASSVDEGGYGYT
TRBV20-1	TRBJ2-7	SAKDRVHEQY
TRBV18	TRBJ1-4	ASSPTGTGREKLF
TRBV6-6	TRBJ1-1	ASSYSQGNTEAF
TRBV4-1	TRBJ1-2	ASSLAGDYGYT
TRBV27	TRBJ2-1	ASARGGEQF
TRBV12-3/TRBV12-4	TRBJ2-5	ASSSSGGRLETQY
TRBV18	TRBJ2-1	ASSPPSRANEQF
TRBV12-3/TRBV12-4	TRBJ2-1	ASSITLRQGDEQF
TRBV18	TRBJ2-1	ASSPRQGENNEQF
TRBV7-9	TRBJ2-3	ASSLELGYTDTQY
TRBV30	TRBJ1-6	ASTRPAATYSPLH
TRBV7-9	TRBJ2-3	ASSSEQDTQY
TRBV5-1	TRBJ1-1	ASSTQVMNTEAF
TRBV6-2/TRBV6-3	TRBJ1-2	ASSYSAVYGYT
TRBV7-2	TRBJ1-2	ASSGGQGDYGYT
TRBV29-1	TRBJ1-1	SGDRGVNTEAF
TRBV11-1	TRBJ2-1	ASSRQGADEQF
TRBV11-2	TRBJ1-2	ASSPEANYGYT
TRBV5-1	TRBJ1-1	ASSLLVGAMNTEAF
TRBV12-3/TRBV12-4	TRBJ2-3	ASSLLGGTDTQY
TRBV4-3	TRBJ1-2	ASSQGDGRYGYT
TRBV29-1	TRBJ1-1	SVSGLMNTEAF
TRBV27	TRBJ2-2	ASTPRTGGLTGELF
TRBV7-9	TRBJ2-7	ASSFSQGGTSGYEQY
TRBV4-3	TRBJ2-7	ASSQWTGLSYEQY
TRBV9	TRBJ2-2	ASSVPRLGENTGELF
TRBV5-6	TRBJ2-4	ASSSRVSGNIQY
TRBV6-5	TRBJ2-7	ASSYSGRVAAYEQY
TRBV5-1	TRBJ1-4	ASSSGQTNEKLF
TRBV30	TRBJ2-7	AWIGGTTGYEQY
TRBV12-3/TRBV12-4	TRBJ2-3	ASRRGGTDTQY
TRBV5-1	TRBJ1-6	ASSLQDRSSYNSPLH
TRBV11-2	TRBJ2-2	ASSLDRSGELF
TRBV27	TRBJ1-1	ASSVTTHRPTEAF
TRBV12-3/TRBV12-4	TRBJ2-7	ASSALTGTGAREQY
TRBV7-2	TRBJ1-5	ASSLYGHNQPQH
TRBV25-1	TRBJ2-7	ASSESRAQGAGEQY
TRBV10-3	TRBJ2-7	AISEAKYEQY
TRBV25-1	TRBJ2-1	ASSRRLAGEAGYNEQF
TRBV9	TRBJ1-1	ASSVVYSLNTEAF
TRBV12-3/TRBV12-4	TRBJ2-7	ASSPTPTGSYEQY